This TCR beta chain is drawn from a study of shared clonotypes between healthy human individuals. Measured with immunoSEQ multiplex PCR; TCRdb has only the in-frame clones, and not every one. The sample shows over 1.4 million clones, approximately 97% of them seen only once. V was clipped by 4 bases and J by 1 base; unmatched bases: 11. This CDR3 region has 16 residues. The germline V gene has CDR1 SQVTM and CDR2 ANQGSEA. Broader study findings: Naive subsets generally exceeded memory subsets in estimated richness.

As regards this clone: Antigen: not known.

The source of this sequence is a man aged 25-45 years in good health. Sample: naive CD4+ T cells sorted from blood. The subset denotes: CD45RA+ positively selected. V usage is TRBV29-1 and J usage is TRBJ2-5; 8 bases map to TRBD1. The CDR3 is CSVGFRGQGVQETQYF. CDR3 coding DNA: TGCAGCGTTGGCTTCAGGGGGCAGGGCGTCCAAGAGACCCAGTACTTC.